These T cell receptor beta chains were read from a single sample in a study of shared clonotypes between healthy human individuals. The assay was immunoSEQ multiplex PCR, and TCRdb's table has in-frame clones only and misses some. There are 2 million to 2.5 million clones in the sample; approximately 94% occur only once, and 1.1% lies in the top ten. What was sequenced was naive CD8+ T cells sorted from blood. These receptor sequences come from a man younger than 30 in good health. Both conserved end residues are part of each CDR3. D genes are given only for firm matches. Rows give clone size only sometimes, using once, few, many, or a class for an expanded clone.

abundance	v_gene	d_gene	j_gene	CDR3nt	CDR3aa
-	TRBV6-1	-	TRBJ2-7	TGTGCCAGCGACGCACCCTACGAGCAGTACTTC	CASDAPYEQYF
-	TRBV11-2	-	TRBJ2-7	TGTGCCAGCAGCTTTGCAGGGGAAAGCTCCTACGAGCAGTACTTC	CASSFAGESSYEQYF
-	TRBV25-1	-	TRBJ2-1	TGTGCCAGCAGTGAATTGGGGGGACAGGAGCAGTTCTTC	CASSELGGQEQFF
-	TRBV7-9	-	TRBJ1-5	TGTGCCAGCAGCAGCGACCAGGGGAATCAGCCCCAGCATTTT	CASSSDQGNQPQHF
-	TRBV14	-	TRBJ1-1	TGTGCCAGCAGCCAAGAACAGGGCACTGAAGCTTTCTTT	CASSQEQGTEAFF
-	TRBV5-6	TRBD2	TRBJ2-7	TGTGCCAGCAGCTCGGCGACTAGCGGGAGCAACCTTGTCTACGAGCAGTACTTC	CASSSATSGSNLVYEQYF
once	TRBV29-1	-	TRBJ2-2	TGCAGCGTTATACAGGGTGGTGGGGAGCTGTTTTTT	CSVIQGGGELFF
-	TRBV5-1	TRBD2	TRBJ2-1	TGCGCCAGCAGCTCCGGACTAGCGGGGGGGAAGAATGAGCAGTTCTTC	CASSSGLAGGKNEQFF
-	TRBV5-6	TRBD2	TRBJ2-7	TGTGCCAGCAGCCGCTCCGGACTAGCGGGAGAATACGAGCAGTACTTC	CASSRSGLAGEYEQYF
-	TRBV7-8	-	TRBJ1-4	TGTGCCAGCAGCTTAAACATTCAAGAAAAACTGTTTTTT	CASSLNIQEKLFF
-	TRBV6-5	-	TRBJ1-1	TGTGCCAGCAGTCCGTGGGGAACTGAAGCTTTCTTT	CASSPWGTEAFF
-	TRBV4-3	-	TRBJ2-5	TGCGCCAGCAGCCAAGATACGGGAGAGACCCAGTACTTC	CASSQDTGETQYF
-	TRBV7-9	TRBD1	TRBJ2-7	TGTGCCAGCAGCGCGACAGGGGCCGAGCAGTACTTC	CASSATGAEQYF
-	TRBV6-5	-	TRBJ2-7	TGTGCCAGCAGTTACGGAACCTACGAGCAGTACTTC	CASSYGTYEQYF
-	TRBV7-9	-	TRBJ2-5	TGTGCCAGCAGCCCCCCCATAGCGGTCAGCTGGGAGACCCAGTACTTC	CASSPPIAVSWETQYF
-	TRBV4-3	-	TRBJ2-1	TGCGCCAGCAGCCAAGCTACCTACAATGAGCAGTTCTTC	CASSQATYNEQFF
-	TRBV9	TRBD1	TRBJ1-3	TGTGCCAGCAGCCCAGGGGGGACCTCTGGAAACACCATATATTTT	CASSPGGTSGNTIYF
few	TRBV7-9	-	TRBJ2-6	TGTGCCAGCAGCTCGACAGACTCTGGGGCCAACGTCCTGACTTTC	CASSSTDSGANVLTF
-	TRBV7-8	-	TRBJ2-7	TGTGCCAGCAGCTTAGTCGGTTTGCGCGAGCAGTACTTC	CASSLVGLREQYF
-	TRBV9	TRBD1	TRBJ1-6	TGTGCCAGCAGCGTCGCCGGGACAGGGATTTCACCCCTCCACTTT	CASSVAGTGISPLHF
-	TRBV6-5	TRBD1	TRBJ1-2	TGTGCCAGCAGCCCATTTGGGACAGAGAACTATGGCTACACCTTC	CASSPFGTENYGYTF
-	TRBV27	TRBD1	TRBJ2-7	TGTGCCAGCAGTTACCAGACAGGGGAACACGGTTCCTACGAGCAGTACTTC	CASSYQTGEHGSYEQYF
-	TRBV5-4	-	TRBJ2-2	TGTGCCAGCAGCTTCAATTGGAACATCGGGGAGCTGTTTTTT	CASSFNWNIGELFF
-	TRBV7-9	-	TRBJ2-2	TGTGCCAGCAGCCCATACACCAACACCGGGGAGCTGTTTTTT	CASSPYTNTGELFF
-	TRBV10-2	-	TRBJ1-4	TGCGCCAGCAGTGAGGAGGGGACTAATGAAAAACTGTTTTTT	CASSEEGTNEKLFF
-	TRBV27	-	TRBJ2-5	TGTGCCAGCAGTTCCCGACAGGATCTACAAGAGACCCAGTACTTC	CASSSRQDLQETQYF
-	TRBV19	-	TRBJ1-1	TGTGCCAGCGCCGACCGGGACGGACGCACTGAAGCTTTCTTT	CASADRDGRTEAFF
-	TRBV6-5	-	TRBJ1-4	TGTGCCAGCAGTTCTGCCAGGGAGGATAATGAAAAACTGTTTTTT	CASSSAREDNEKLFF
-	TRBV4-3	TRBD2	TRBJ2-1	TGCGCCAGCAGCCGACTAGCGGGGGACTACAATGAGCAGTTCTTC	CASSRLAGDYNEQFF
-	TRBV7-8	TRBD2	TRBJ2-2	TGTGCCAGCAGCTTAGCGGGACTAGCGGGAGGGCGGAACACCGGGGAGCTGTTTTTT	CASSLAGLAGGRNTGELFF
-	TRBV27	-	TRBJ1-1	TGTGCCAGCAGCCCGGTCTTGGGGGCCGAAGCTTTCTTT	CASSPVLGAEAFF
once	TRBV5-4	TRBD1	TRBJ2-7	TGTGCCAGCAGCTCCTCCGGGACAGGGTTTTACTACGAGCAGTACTTC	CASSSSGTGFYYEQYF
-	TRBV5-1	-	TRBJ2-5	TGCGCCAGCAGCTTGTCCGCAGGGTTGGGGGAGACCCAGTACTTC	CASSLSAGLGETQYF
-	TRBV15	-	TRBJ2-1	TGTGCCACCAGCAGAGACAGGGCAAATGAGCAGTTCTTC	CATSRDRANEQFF
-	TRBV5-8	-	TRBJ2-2	TGTGCCAGCAGCCCTAACATGGGCGAATGGAACACCGGGGAGCTGTTTTTT	CASSPNMGEWNTGELFF
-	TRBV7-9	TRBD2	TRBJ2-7	TGTGCCAGCAGCGCACTGACTAGCGGGAGCTCCTACGAGCAGTACTTC	CASSALTSGSSYEQYF
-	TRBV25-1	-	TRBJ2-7	TGTGCCAGCAGTCACCCCCCTGACAACTCCTACGAGCAGTACTTC	CASSHPPDNSYEQYF
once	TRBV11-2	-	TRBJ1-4	TGTGCCAGCAGCCCCGGAGATGAAAAACTGTTTTTT	CASSPGDEKLFF
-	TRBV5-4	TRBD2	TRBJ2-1	TGTGCCAGCAGTCCCAGCGGGAGCGAAGGGATTTACAATGAGCAGTTCTTC	CASSPSGSEGIYNEQFF
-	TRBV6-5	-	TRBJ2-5	TGTGCCAGCAGCCGGACCGGATATCCCCAAGAGACCCAGTACTTC	CASSRTGYPQETQYF
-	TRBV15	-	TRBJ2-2	TGTGCCACCAGCAGAGATCCCGGGGGCACCGGGGAGCTGTTTTTT	CATSRDPGGTGELFF
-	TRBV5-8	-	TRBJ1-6	TGTGCCAGCAGCTTATCAGAGGGGGTAATAAATTCACCCCTCCACTTT	CASSLSEGVINSPLHF
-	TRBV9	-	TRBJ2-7	TGTGCCAGCAGTCCCGGGACGTCGGCCAACGAGCAGTACTTC	CASSPGTSANEQYF
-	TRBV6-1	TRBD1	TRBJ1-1	TGTGCCAGCAGTGGGACAGGGAACGCTGAAGCTTTCTTT	CASSGTGNAEAFF
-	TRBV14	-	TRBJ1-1	TGTGCCAGCAGTCCGGACATGAACACTGAAGCTTTCTTT	CASSPDMNTEAFF
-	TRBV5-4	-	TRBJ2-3	TGTGCCAGCAGCTTGGGGGGCCTGACAGATACGCAGTATTTT	CASSLGGLTDTQYF
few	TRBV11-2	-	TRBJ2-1	TGTGCCAGCAGCCCAGCCGGGACTCCTACTAATGTGCAGTTCTTC	CASSPAGTPTNVQFF
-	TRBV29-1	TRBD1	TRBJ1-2	TGCAGCGTTGGGGACAGGGATTATGGCTACACCTTC	CSVGDRDYGYTF
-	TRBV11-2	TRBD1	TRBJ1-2	TGTGCCAGCAGCTTAGCAGGACAGGGGATAGGAGCTAACTATGGCTACACCTTC	CASSLAGQGIGANYGYTF
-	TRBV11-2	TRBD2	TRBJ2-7	TGTGCCAGCAGACCCGGACTAGCGGGGGGCCTATCCCACGAGCAGTACTTC	CASRPGLAGGLSHEQYF
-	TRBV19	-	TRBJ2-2	TGTGCCAGTAGTCTTCCCCCGTGGCGGGCGGGAACAACCGGGGAGCTGTTTTTT	CASSLPPWRAGTTGELFF
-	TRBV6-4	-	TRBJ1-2	TGTGCCAGCAGTCCAACGGGGGCCGGGAATGGCTACACCTTC	CASSPTGAGNGYTF
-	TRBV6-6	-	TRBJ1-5	TGTGCCAGCAGTACTGGGACTCTCGGAGGGGGGCCCCAGCATTTT	CASSTGTLGGGPQHF
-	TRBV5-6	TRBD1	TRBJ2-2	TGTGCCAGCAGCTGGGACAGACCCAACACCGGGGAGCTGTTTTTT	CASSWDRPNTGELFF